The sequence of this TCR beta chain was determined in a study of T cell responses to AZD1222 COVID-19 vaccine (dated by TCRdb to about 2021). Background for the entire study: A total of just over 230 trial participants underwent TCR sequencing, of whom about 210 had received two doses of AZD1222 and some 25 had received two doses of the MenACWY control vaccine. Trial participants were enrolled into age subgroups of 18-55, 56-69 and 70-plus years, which contained about 150, 28 and 57 TCR-sequenced participants, respectively.

A few counts support this clone. Its antigen has not been determined. One base away there is no much larger clone; base qualities are not given. From its cysteine to its phenylalanine, the CDR3 spans 14 amino acids. The DNA shown is the 42-base CDR3, in frame from base 1. Deletion took 5 bases off V and 0 bases off J, with a span of 10 bases between the germline ends. As encoded in the germline V gene, CDR1 is MNHEY while CDR2 is SVGAGI. Study-wide findings and limitations: Conclusions about previously exposed vaccinees are limited because only five to seven AZD1222 recipients were SARS-CoV-2 seropositive at baseline. Because no samples from the day 14 peak response were available, repertoires could be characterized only after the peak T cell response. Spike-specific TCR breadth and depth rose significantly after two AZD1222 doses compared with day 0 and with MenACWY recipients. Vaccine-associated CD4 TCRs spanned the whole spike protein, with dominant responses in regions 160-218 and 743-854. In the small 56-69-year group, the increase in depth fell short of significance, most likely because of low power. Participants were mostly white British, with more females than males. The authors suggested clonal diversity may have been underestimated. Reportedly, almost half of the unique spike-specific TCRs recognized epitopes lying outside the regions that are mutated in the B.1.351 and B.1.1.7 variants.

The time point tag for this specimen amounts to: about 28 days (+/-7) after the second vaccine dose. Because spike-specific TCR depth and breadth did not differ between the two schedules, AZD1222 recipients who got a second dose at roughly 4 weeks were pooled with those who got a second dose at roughly 12 weeks. The vaccinee samples were drawn from two UK trials, COV001 and COV002, one of which was a single-blind randomized controlled phase 2/3 trial testing AZD1222 (ChAdOx1 nCoV-19) in healthy adults. For TCRbeta chain sequencing, PBMC samples from trial participants were taken at day 0 and at day 28 after the second dose. The CDR3 regions of human TCRbeta chains were analyzed by immunosequencing. The paper's processing steps were these. TCRs in the repertoires were matched against a reference library of SARS-CoV-2-specific TCRs that had been generated with the MIRA antigen-specificity platform. Breadth was defined as the fraction of unique TCRs that were SARS-CoV-2-associated, and depth was defined as the fraction of total T cells that were SARS-CoV-2-associated. Each spike-specific TCR was assigned to its reactive spike region and to a CD4 or CD8 class using the MIRA data. Log10-transformed breadth and depth values were compared by one-way ANOVA with Sidak's multiple comparisons tests. TCRdb holds this immuneACCESS table with in-frame rearrangements only. Some clones are missing; in checked studies, unresolved V genes explain under half, and the rest has no known cause. V and J calls and clone size are as listed in that table; D and trimming were resolved from the DNA. The sample records 100,000 to 150,000 clones, more than 90% of which are singletons. Clones ranked in the top ten supply about 1.1% of the sample.

The sequenced sample was peripheral blood, obtained 28 days after the second AZD1222 dose. This chain joins TRBV6-5 to TRBJ2-5; the D gene assignment is ambiguous. This TCR came from an adult who received the AZD1222 COVID-19 vaccine. The CDR3 amino acid sequence is: CASSRSVNQETQYF. The nucleotide sequence reads as follows: TGTGCCAGCAGTAGGAGTGTTAACCAAGAGACCCAGTACTTC.